This passage covers 5 T cell receptor beta chains from one sample sequenced in a study of T cells and Merkel cell carcinoma outcomes. The assay was immunoSEQ multiplex PCR, and TCRdb's table has in-frame clones only and misses some. Among 15,000 to 17,000 clones, 80% to 90% were seen once, and the ten largest hold 7.9%. Sample: tumor tissue from Merkel cell carcinoma. Source of these receptors: a human donor with Merkel cell carcinoma.

This chain joins TRBV2 and TRBJ1-1; maybe TRBD1 (5 bases). Germline CDR1 reads SNHLY; CDR2 reads FYNNEI. CDR3 length: 14 residues. Trimming pared 9 bases from V and 4 bases from J, leaving 18 bases between. The CDR3 DNA reads as TGTGCCAGTCATCGGTGGGGGGGGAGCACTGAAGCTTTCTTT. Protein sequence: CASHRWGGSTEAFF.

DNA for the CDR3: TGTGCCAGCAGCTTAAGGGGGAGCACCGGGGAGCTGTTTTTT. This encodes CASSLRGSTGELFF. J is TRBJ2-2 and V is TRBV7-8; TRBD1 might be the D (6 bases). The germline V and J ends were trimmed by 2 bases and 4 bases, with 8 bases remaining between them. Germline V lookup: CDR1 SGHVS, CDR2 FQNEAQ. The CDR3 runs to 14 residues.

As for this clone: A junction end diverges from the germline sequence, so it may reflect a read error. At the DNA level, this CDR3 is encoded by other sequences in the same sample as well. The genes are TRBV14 and TRBJ1-6, with D tentatively TRBD1 (5 bases). Germline V gene sequence: CDR1 SGHDN, CDR2 FVKESK. CDR3 length equals 15 residues. CDR3 loop: CASSLQGLVNSPLHF. CDR3 DNA: TGTGCCAGCAGCCTCCAGGGTTTGGTGAATTCACCTCTCCACTTT. The whole variable domain, filled in from reference TRBV14 and TRBJ1-6, reads EAGVTQFPSHSVIEKGQTVTLRCDPISGHDNLYWYRRVMGKEIKFLLHFVKESKQDESGMPNNRFLAERTGGTYSTLKVQPAELEDSGVYFCASSLQGLVNSPLHFGNGTRLTVT.

V is TRBV30 and J is TRBJ1-1, with D possibly matching TRBD1 (5 bases). Per germline, CDR1 GTSNPN and CDR2 SVGIG (reference sequence). Trimming removed 3 bases from V and 5 bases from J, with 19 bases in between. The CDR3 sequence is 15 residues long. The CDR3 spells CAWSLSLGVGTEAFF. Here the CDR3 DNA reads TGTGCCTGGAGCTTATCTCTGGGGGTAGGAACTGAAGCTTTCTTT.

V usage is TRBV7-3 and J usage is TRBJ2-3; D is possibly TRBD1 or TRBD2 (6 bases each). The germline gives CDR1 SGHTA, CDR2 FQGTGA. This CDR3 spans 14 amino acids. With 5 bases removed from V and 1 base from J, the gap between germline ends came to 10 bases. Here the CDR3 DNA reads TGTGCCAGCAGCCACGGGGGCGGCACAGATACGCAGTATTTT. Its protein is CASSHGGGTDTQYF.